Shown below are 7 T cell receptor beta chains from a single sample sequenced in a study of control samples from healthy donors and cancer patients. Produced via immunoSEQ multiplex PCR; TCRdb's table is partial and in-frame only. The sample lists around 51,000 clones, about 88% occurring once. Sequencing was carried out using PBMCs. The receptors stem from a man between 45 and 60 years old with head and neck cancer.

V usage is TRBV5-8 and J usage is TRBJ1-1; D is ambiguous. V gave up 4 bases and J gave up 6 bases, with 7 bases separating them. Germline lookup yields CDR1 SGHTS and CDR2 YDEGEE. This CDR3 region has 11 residues. The CDR3: CASSRGAEAFF. DNA for the CDR3: TGTGCCAGCAGCCGTGGGGCTGAAGCTTTCTTT.

The V and J genes are TRBV27 and TRBJ2-5; tentatively, D is TRBD2 (5 bases). V lost 2 bases, J lost 0 bases, and 7 bases lay in between. Per germline, CDR1 MNHEY and CDR2 SMNVEV (reference sequence). This CDR3 region has 14 residues. The CDR3 DNA reads TGTGCCAGCAGTTTAACGGGGAACCAAGAGACCCAGTACTTC. As protein: CASSLTGNQETQYF.

The V call is TRBV6-5, the J call TRBJ2-7; a possible D gene is TRBD1 (5 bases). The length of the CDR3 is 13 residues. Germline CDR1 reads MNHEY; CDR2 reads SVGAGI. Trimming took off 6 bases at V and 3 bases at J, with 12 bases between the two ends. The CDR3: CASRLGPYYEQYF. The CDR3 DNA follows: TGTGCCAGCAGGTTGGGGCCCTACTACGAGCAGTACTTC.

V is TRBV7-9 and J is TRBJ2-2, with D perhaps matching TRBD1 (6 bases). V was cut by 1 base and J by 4 bases, with 10 bases left in between. The CDR3 consists of 15 residues. Germline V gene data show CDR1 as SEHNR and CDR2 as FQNEAQ (reference sequence). CDR3 sequence (DNA): TGTGCCAGCAGCTTAGAGAACAGGGTCACCGGGGAGCTGTTTTTT. This translates into CASSLENRVTGELFF.

J is TRBJ1-2 and V is TRBV6-5; 9 positions agree with TRBD1. V trimming: 5 bases; J trimming: 7 bases; junction bases outside the gene matches: 8. The CDR3 loop spans 14 amino acids. In germline, CDR1 is MNHEY, CDR2 SVGAGI. CDR3 sequence reads: CASSTTGGRTGYTF. As DNA, the CDR3 is TGTGCCAGCAGTACGACAGGGGGAAGGACTGGCTACACCTTC.

DNA for the CDR3: TGTGCCAGCAGCTTACGTTACAGGACTGAAGCTTTCTTT. Protein sequence: CASSLRYRTEAFF. The chain combines TRBV7-2 with TRBJ1-1; D perhaps matches TRBD1 (5 bases). The CDR3 spans 13 residues. The germline CDR1 and CDR2 sequences are SGHTA and FQGNSA. The V gene lost 2 bases and the J gene lost 5 bases, with 9 bases spanning the gap.

The chain carries TRBV19 and TRBJ2-5; TRBD2 is a possible D gene (9 bases). The V end was cut by 11 bases, the J end by 5 bases, with 30 bases between. The CDR3 extends over 17 amino acids. The germline V gene encodes CDR1 LNHDA and CDR2 SQIVND (reference sequence). CDR3 region: CASGSGGGLASQETQYF. The CDR3 nucleotides read TGTGCCTCAGGGTCAGGGGGCGGACTAGCGTCGCAGGAGACCCAGTACTTC.